This TCR beta chain was captured in a study of human T cells and chemical hapten exposure. Overall study results and limits: The study found expanded TCRs formed significantly more large CDR3 similarity clusters than controls. No change in TCRs above 1 in 1000 frequency was produced by DPC sensitization.

This sample's time point: patch test 3, about 24 weeks after DPC sensitization. Treatment denoted: therapeutic diphenylcyclopropenone sensitization with weekly scalp DPC. V was clipped by 6 bases and J by 4 bases; unmatched bases: 11. Germline V gives CDR1 ENHRY, CDR2 SYGVKD. This CDR3 has 17 residues. Unique molecular identifiers were linked by the library to individual cDNA molecules. TCRdb passed the RACE reads through MiXCR, listing each CDR3 protein once. The data contain some 180,000 distinct CDR3 sequences, around 25% of them singletons. Regarding this clonotype: What it binds is unknown.

This specimen was whole blood, taken in connection with sensitization to the hapten diphenylcyclopropenone (DPC). The TCR sequence derives from a woman aged 40 to 50 with alopecia areata. Some clones in this sample may be carry-over from other donors' samples. The chain uses TRBV10-3 and TRBJ2-3; 12 nucleotides agree with TRBD2. CDR3 protein: CAIRPGTSGLDADTQYF. The CDR3 bases are TGTGCCATCAGGCCCGGGACTAGCGGGTTAGATGCAGATACGCAGTATTTT.